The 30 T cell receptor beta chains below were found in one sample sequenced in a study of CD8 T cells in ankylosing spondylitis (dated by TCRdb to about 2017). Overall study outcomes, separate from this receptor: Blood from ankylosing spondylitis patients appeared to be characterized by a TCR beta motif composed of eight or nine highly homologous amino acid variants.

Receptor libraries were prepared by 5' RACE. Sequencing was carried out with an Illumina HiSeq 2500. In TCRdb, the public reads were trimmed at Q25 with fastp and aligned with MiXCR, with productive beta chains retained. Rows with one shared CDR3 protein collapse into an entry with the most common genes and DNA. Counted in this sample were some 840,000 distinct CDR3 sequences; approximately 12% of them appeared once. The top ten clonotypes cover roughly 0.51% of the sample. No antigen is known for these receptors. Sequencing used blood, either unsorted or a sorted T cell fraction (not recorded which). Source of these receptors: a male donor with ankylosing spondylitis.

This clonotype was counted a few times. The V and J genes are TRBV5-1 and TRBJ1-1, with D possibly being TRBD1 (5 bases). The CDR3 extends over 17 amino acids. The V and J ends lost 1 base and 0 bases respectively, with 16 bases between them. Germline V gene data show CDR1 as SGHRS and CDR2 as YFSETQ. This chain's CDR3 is CASSLSMGVAMNTEAFF. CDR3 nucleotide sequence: TGCGCCAGCAGCTTGTCCATGGGGGTGGCCATGAACACTGAAGCTTTCTTT.

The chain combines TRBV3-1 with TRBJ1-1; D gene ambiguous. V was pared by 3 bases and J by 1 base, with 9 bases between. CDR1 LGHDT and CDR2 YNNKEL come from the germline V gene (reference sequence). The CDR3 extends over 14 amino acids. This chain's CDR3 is CASSHLWKNTEAFF. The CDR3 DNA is TGTGCCAGCAGCCATTTATGGAAGAACACTGAAGCTTTCTTT.

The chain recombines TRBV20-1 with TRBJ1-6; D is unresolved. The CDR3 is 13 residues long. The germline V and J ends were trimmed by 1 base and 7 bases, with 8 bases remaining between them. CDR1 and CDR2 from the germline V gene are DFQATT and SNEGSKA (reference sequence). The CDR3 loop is CSARVQKNSPLHF. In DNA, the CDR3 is TGCAGTGCTAGAGTACAGAAAAATTCACCCCTCCACTTT.

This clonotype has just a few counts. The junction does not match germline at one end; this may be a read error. CDR3 in DNA: TGTGCCAGCAGCGTAGCTATCTATAATTCACCCCTCCACTTT. Translation gives CASSVAIYNSPLHF. This chain uses TRBV7-2 with TRBJ1-6; D unclear. The CDR3 length is 14 residues. Germline loops: CDR1 SGHTA, CDR2 FQGNSA.

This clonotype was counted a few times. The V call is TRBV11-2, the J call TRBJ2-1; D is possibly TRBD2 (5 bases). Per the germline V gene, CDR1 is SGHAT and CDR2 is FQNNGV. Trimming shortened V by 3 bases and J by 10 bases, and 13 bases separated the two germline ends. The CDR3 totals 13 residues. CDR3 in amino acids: CASSFPGIAEQFF. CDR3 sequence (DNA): TGTGCCAGCAGCTTCCCCGGGATAGCGGAGCAGTTCTTC.

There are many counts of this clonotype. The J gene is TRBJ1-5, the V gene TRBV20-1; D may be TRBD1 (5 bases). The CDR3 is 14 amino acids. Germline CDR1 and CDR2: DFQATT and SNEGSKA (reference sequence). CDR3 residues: CSGLPGASNQPQHF. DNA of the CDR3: TGCAGCGGGCTTCCCGGGGCAAGCAATCAGCCCCAGCATTTT.

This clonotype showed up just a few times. CDR3 residues: CASSKVGRRPTDTQYF. CDR3 in DNA: TGTGCCAGCAGCAAAGTAGGTCGGCGACCCACAGATACGCAGTATTTT. The chain joins TRBV21-1 to TRBJ2-3. TRBV21-1 is a known pseudogene. The CDR3 is 16 amino acids.

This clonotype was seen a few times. The CDR3 sequence is CATRDPYNEQFF. CDR3 DNA: TGTGCCACACGGGACCCCTACAATGAGCAGTTCTTC. The J gene is TRBJ2-1, the V gene TRBV10-3; D may be TRBD1 or TRBD2 (5 bases each). Deletions cut 10 bases from V and 2 bases from J, with 9 bases between. The germline V gene has CDR1 ENHRY and CDR2 SYGVKD. The CDR3 extends over 12 amino acids.

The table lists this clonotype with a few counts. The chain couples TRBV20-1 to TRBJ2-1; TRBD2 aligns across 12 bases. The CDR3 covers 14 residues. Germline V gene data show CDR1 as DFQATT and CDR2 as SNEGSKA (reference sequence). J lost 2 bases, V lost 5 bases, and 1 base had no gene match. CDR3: CSASSGRAYNEQFF. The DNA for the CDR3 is TGCAGTGCTTCTAGCGGGAGGGCCTACAATGAGCAGTTCTTC.

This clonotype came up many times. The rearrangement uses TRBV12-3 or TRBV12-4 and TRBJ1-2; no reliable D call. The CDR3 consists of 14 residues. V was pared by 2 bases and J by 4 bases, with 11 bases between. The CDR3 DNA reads TGTGCCAGCAGTTTATCCTTGGGTTTCTATGGCTACACCTTC. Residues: CASSLSLGFYGYTF.

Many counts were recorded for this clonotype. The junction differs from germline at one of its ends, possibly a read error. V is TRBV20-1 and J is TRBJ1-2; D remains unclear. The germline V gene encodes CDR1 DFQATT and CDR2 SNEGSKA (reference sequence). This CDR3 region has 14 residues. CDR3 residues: CSARDLRGTYDYTF. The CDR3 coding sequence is TGCAGTGCTAGAGATCTCCGGGGAACCTATGACTACACCTTC.

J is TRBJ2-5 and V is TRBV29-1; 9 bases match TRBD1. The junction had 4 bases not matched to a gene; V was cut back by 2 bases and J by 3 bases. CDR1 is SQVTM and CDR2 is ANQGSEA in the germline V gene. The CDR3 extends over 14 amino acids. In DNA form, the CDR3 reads TGCAGCGTTGAAAAAACAGGGGGCGAAGAGACCCAGTACTTC. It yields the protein CSVEKTGGEETQYF. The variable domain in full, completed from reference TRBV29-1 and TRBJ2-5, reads SAVISQKPSRDICQRGTSLTIQCQVDSQVTMMFWYRQQPGQSLTLIATANQGSEATYESGFVIDKFPISRPNLTFSTLTVSNMSPEDSSIYLCSVEKTGGEETQYFGPGTRLLVL.

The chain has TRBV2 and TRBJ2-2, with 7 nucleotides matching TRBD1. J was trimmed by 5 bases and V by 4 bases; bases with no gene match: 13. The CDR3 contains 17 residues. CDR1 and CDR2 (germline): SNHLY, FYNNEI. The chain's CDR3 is CASSVSSRGRRTGELFF. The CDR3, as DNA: TGTGCCAGCAGTGTCTCGTCGAGGGGGCGTAGAACCGGGGAGCTGTTTTTT.

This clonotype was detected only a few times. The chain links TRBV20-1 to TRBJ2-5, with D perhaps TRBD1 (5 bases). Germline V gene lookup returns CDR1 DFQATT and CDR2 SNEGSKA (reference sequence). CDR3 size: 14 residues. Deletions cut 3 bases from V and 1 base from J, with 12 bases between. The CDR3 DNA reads TGCAGTGCTAGGGACCGTGACAGCCAAGAGACCCAGTACTTC. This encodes CSARDRDSQETQYF.

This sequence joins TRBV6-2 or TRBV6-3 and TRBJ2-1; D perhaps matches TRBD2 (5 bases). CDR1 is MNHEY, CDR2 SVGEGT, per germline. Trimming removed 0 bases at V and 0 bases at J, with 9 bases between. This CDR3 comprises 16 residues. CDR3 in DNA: TGTGCCAGCAGTTACTCGAGGGTTAGCTCCTACAATGAGCAGTTCTTC. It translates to CASSYSRVSSYNEQFF.

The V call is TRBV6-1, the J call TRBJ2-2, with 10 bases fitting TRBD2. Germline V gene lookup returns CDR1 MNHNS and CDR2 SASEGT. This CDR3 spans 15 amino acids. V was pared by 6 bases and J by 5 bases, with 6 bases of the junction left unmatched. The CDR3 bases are TGTGCCAGCAGCCAACTAGCGGGACCAACCGGGGAGCTGTTTTTT. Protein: CASSQLAGPTGELFF.

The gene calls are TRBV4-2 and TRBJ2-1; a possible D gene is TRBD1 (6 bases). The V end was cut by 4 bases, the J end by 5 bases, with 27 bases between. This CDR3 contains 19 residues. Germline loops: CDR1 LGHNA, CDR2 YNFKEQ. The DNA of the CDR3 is TGTGCCAGCAGCCCAGGTGGGACAACAGGGCTTCGGATCCACAATGAGCAGTTCTTC. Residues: CASSPGGTTGLRIHNEQFF.

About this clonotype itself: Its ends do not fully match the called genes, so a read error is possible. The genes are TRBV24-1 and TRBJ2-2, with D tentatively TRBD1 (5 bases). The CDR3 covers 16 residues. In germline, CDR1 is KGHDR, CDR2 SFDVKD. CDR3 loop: CAASDPLTGDTGELFF. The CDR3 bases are TGTGCCGCCAGTGACCCGCTCACAGGAGACACCGGGGAGCTGTTTTTT.

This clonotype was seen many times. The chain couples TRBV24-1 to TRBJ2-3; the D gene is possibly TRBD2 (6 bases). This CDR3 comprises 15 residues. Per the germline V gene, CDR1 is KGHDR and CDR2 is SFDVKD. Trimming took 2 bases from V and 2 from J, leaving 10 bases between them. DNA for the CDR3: TGTGCCACCAGTGATTACGGGAGTGCCACAGATACGCAGTATTTT. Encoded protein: CATSDYGSATDTQYF.

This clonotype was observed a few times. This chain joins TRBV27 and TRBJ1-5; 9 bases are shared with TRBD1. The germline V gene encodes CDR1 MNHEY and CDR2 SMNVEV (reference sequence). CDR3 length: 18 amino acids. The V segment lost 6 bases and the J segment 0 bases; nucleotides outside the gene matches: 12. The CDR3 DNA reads TGTGCCAGCAGCCGAAAGCCGGGACAGGGTTATAGCAATCAGCCCCAGCATTTT. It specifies CASSRKPGQGYSNQPQHF.

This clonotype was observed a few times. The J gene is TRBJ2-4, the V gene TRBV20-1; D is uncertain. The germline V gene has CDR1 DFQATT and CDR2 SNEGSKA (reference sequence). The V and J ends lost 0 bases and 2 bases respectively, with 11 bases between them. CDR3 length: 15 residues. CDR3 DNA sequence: TGCAGTGCTAGAGATCCGATGGATACCAAAAACATTCAGTACTTC. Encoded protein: CSARDPMDTKNIQYF.

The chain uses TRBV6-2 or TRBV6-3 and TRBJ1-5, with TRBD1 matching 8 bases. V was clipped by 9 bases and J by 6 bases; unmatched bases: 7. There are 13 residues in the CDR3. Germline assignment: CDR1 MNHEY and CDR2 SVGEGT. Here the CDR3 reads CASHRGSGQPQHF. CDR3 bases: TGTGCCAGTCACAGGGGGTCCGGTCAGCCCCAGCATTTT.

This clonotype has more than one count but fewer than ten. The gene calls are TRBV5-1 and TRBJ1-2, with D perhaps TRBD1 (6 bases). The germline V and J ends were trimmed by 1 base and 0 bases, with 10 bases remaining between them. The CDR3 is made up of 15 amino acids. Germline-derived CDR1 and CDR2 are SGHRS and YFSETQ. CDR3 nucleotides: TGCGCCAGCAGCTTGAAGGGGGACACTAACTATGGCTACACCTTC. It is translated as CASSLKGDTNYGYTF.

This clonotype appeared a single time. CDR3: CSAREPGQGAYEQYF. For the CDR3, the DNA is TGCAGTGCTAGAGAACCGGGACAGGGGGCCTACGAGCAGTACTTC. This sequence joins TRBV20-1 and TRBJ2-7, with TRBD1 matching 11 bases. The J segment lost 2 bases and the V segment lost 0 bases, leaving 3 bases of the junction unmatched. Germline V lookup: CDR1 DFQATT, CDR2 SNEGSKA (reference sequence). The CDR3 length is 15 residues.

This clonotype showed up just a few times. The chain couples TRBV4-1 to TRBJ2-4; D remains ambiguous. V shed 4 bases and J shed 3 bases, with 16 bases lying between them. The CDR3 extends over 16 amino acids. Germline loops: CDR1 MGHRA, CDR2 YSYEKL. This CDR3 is CASSRSERSDKNIQYF. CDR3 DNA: TGCGCCAGCAGCCGCAGTGAGCGATCCGACAAAAACATTCAGTACTTC.

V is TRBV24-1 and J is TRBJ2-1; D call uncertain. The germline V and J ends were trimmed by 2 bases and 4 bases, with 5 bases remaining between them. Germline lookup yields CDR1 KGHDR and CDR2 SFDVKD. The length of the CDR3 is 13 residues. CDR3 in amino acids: CATSDYDYNEQFF. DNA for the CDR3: TGTGCCACCAGTGATTACGATTACAATGAGCAGTTCTTC.

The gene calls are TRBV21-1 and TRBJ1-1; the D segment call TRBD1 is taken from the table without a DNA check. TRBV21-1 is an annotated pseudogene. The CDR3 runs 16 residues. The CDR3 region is CASSAPGQGRRTEAFF. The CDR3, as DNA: TGTGCCAGCAGCGCCCCGGGACAGGGAAGGAGGACTGAAGCTTTCTTT.

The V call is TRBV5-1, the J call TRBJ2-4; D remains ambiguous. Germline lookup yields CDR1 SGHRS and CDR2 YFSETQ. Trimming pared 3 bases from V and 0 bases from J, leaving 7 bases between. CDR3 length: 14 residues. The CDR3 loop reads CASSSSVAKNIQYF. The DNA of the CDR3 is TGCGCCAGCAGCTCCTCAGTAGCCAAAAACATTCAGTACTTC.

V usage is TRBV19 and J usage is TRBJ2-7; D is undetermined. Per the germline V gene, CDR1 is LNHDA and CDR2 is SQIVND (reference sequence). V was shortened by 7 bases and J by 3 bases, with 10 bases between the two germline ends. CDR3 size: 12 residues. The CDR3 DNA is TGTGCCAGTACCAACGGCCGCTACGAGCAGTACTTC. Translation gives CASTNGRYEQYF. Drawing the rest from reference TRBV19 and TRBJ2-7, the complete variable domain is DGGITQSPKYLFRKEGQNVTLSCEQNLNHDAMYWYRQDPGQGLRLIYYSQIVNDFQKGDIAEGYSVSREKKESFPLTVTSAQKNPTAFYLCASTNGRYEQYFGPGTRLTVT.

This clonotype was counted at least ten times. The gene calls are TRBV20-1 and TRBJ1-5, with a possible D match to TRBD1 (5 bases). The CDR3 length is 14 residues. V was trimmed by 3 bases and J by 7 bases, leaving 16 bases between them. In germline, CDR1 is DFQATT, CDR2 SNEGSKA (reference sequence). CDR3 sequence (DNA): TGCAGTGCTAGCCAGGGCGGGGGGGGACAGCCCCAGCATTTT. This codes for CSASQGGGGQPQHF.